This TCR beta chain came from a study of T cells in Graves' hyperthyroidism and ophthalmopathy. The V gene lost 5 bases and the J gene lost 0 bases, with 7 bases spanning the gap. The length of the CDR3 is 13 residues. From germline, CDR1 is MNHEY and CDR2 SMNVEV (reference sequence). Patients having uncontrolled infection, another autoimmune disease, pregnancy or lactation were not included. The CDR3 regions of TCR beta were amplified from RNA transcripts. First-round RT-PCR with HTBI primers amplified the TCR CDR3 region. MiXCR was run by TCRdb on the multiplex PCR reads, yielding one entry per CDR3 protein. The sample has 250,000 to 300,000 distinct CDR3 sequences; 13% are singletons.

The gene calls are TRBV27 and TRBJ1-1; D gene unclear. The material sequenced was blood. This clonotype was sampled from a woman between 25 and 40 years old with Graves' hyperthyroidism that later progressed to Graves' ophthalmopathy. CDR3 loop: CASSDAMNTEAFF. The CDR3 DNA sequence: TGTGCCAGCAGTGATGCGATGAACACTGAAGCTTTCTTT.